This TCR beta chain was sequenced in a study of tumor-infiltrating lymphocytes in primary liver carcinoma. Across the whole study: Patients were both men and women, whose ages ran from 30 to 69 years. Sequenced samples came back with roughly 3.65 to 8 million productive TCRbeta reads, and the counts looked alike across tissue types. Study-wide points: Merely some 7-24% of top clones spanned all five tumor regions. Tumor specimens were characterized by a significantly higher top-250-clone fraction than blood (p = 0.039).

This CDR3 is 16 amino acids long. Trimming stripped 9 bases from V and 9 bases from J, with 27 bases between. Looked up from germline, CDR1 is MNHEY and CDR2 is SVGAGI. The source material, about 17-31 mg of unsorted bulk tissue, was used to co-extract RNA and DNA. Researchers generated TCR beta cDNA from about 460 ng of total RNA, relying on a constant-region primer. Nested multiplex PCR, run for three rounds with slightly modified ARM-PCR, yielded TCR beta libraries. Use of TRBV1-TRBV30 forward primers with a C-beta reverse primer characterized the first two PCR rounds, which lasted approximately 11 cycles each. TCRdb recomputed calls from the multiplex PCR reads with MiXCR, one row per CDR3 protein. This table has some 110,000 distinct CDR3 sequences, roughly 80% appearing once. Turning to this clonotype: Antigen unknown. The conserved phenylalanine or tryptophan is not found at the CDR3 terminus, so this likely reflects a read error.

The TCR was taken from a man in his forties or fifties with primary liver carcinoma and hepatitis B virus infection. The chain joins TRBV6-5 to TRBJ2-1, with D possibly being TRBD1 (7 bases). The sequencing input was liver tumor tissue from sampling region 3. Subset reported: tumor region T3, left-lateral pole. CDR3 protein: CASRTKGGPFRGEQFL. The CDR3 nucleotides read TGTGCCAGTAGGACTAAAGGGGGCCCGTTTCGCGGTGAGCAGTTCTTG.